This TCR beta chain emerged from a study of cytomegalovirus exposure and HLA in healthy donors. The PCR was carried out with 60 Vbeta primers and 13 Jbeta primers. Assay: immunoSEQ multiplex PCR; the TCRdb copy retains only in-frame clones and omits some. This table holds fewer than 250,000 clones, around 80% found once. Whole-study findings and limits: A later analysis found TCR association rates differed by HLA locus, highest for DRB1 and lowest for HLA-C. The investigators catalogued 160 or so TCR beta chains as cytomegalovirus-associated. The later analysis indicated that the majority of CMV-associated TCR beta chains appeared HLA-restricted.

On this clone itself: Its antigen remains unknown.

Trimming cost V 10 bases and J 7 bases; bases outside gene matches: 15. The CDR3 totals 15 residues. The germline V gene encodes CDR1 ENHRY and CDR2 SYGVKD. Sample: PBMCs. This clonotype was sampled from a man aged 25 to 40 in good health and CMV-seronegative. This chain joins TRBV10-3 and TRBJ1-5; 8 bases align to TRBD1. The CDR3 bases are TGTGCCACCAGCTCAGACAGGGGAGGAGGACAGCCCCAGCATTTT. Its protein product is CATSSDRGGGQPQHF.